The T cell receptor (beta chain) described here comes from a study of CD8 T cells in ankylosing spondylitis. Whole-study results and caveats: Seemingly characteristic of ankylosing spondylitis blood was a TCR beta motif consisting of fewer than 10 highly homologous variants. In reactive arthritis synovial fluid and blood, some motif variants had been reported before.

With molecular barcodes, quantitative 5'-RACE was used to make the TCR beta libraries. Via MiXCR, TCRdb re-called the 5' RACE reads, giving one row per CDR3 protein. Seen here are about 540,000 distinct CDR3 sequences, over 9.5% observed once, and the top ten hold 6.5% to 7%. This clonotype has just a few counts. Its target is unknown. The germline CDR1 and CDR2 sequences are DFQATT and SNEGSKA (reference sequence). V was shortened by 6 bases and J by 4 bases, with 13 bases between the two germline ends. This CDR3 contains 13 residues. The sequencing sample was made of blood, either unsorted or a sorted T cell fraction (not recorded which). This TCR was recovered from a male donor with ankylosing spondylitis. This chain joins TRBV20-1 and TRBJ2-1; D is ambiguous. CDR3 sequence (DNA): TGCAGTGCCTTGGCGGCCATTTACAATGAGCAGTTCTTC. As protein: CSALAAIYNEQFF.